The 27 T cell receptor beta chains reported below all come from one sample, sequenced in a study of blood T cell repertoires in COVID-19. Measured with immunoSEQ multiplex PCR; TCRdb has only the in-frame clones, and not every one. Here the sample spans 55,000 to 70,000 clones, 88% being singletons. Sequencing used PBMCs or T cells enriched from blood (not recorded which). All receptors come from a woman in her thirties or forties who had recovered from COVID-19.

The gene calls are TRBV5-4 and TRBJ2-3; TRBD1 matches at 8 bases. CDR1 is SGHNT and CDR2 is YYREEE in the germline V gene (reference sequence). This CDR3 is built from 14 residues. V was clipped by 4 bases and J by 4 bases; unmatched bases: 5. This CDR3 reads CASSPRQGSDTQYF. The DNA of the CDR3 is TGTGCCAGCAGCCCGAGACAGGGGTCAGATACGCAGTATTTT.

In its sample, this clone was seen a few times. The rearrangement links TRBV5-1 to TRBJ2-1; 9 positions agree with TRBD2. V was pared by 0 bases and J by 2 bases, with 3 bases of the junction left unmatched. The CDR3 contains 16 residues. CDR1 is SGHRS and CDR2 is YFSETQ in the germline V gene. The DNA of the CDR3 is TGCGCCAGCAGCTTGGCCGCGGGGGGGCCCTACAATGAGCAGTTCTTC. This encodes CASSLAAGGPYNEQFF.

V and J are TRBV10-2 and TRBJ2-2; D call uncertain. Trimming left V 2 bases short and J 3 bases short, with 13 bases between. This CDR3 is built from 16 residues. CDR1 is WSHSY and CDR2 is SAAADI in the germline V gene. CDR3 nucleotide sequence: TGCGCCAGCAGTGAGGGTCAGGTGTCGTACACCGGGGAGCTGTTTTTT. This codes for CASSEGQVSYTGELFF.

This clone was recorded once. V usage is TRBV5-4 and J usage is TRBJ2-2; 7 bases agree with TRBD1. This CDR3 has 13 amino acids. The J segment lost 6 bases and the V segment lost 8 bases, leaving 7 bases of the junction unmatched. The V gene's germline CDR1 is SGHNT and CDR2 YYREEE (reference sequence). The CDR3 bases are TGTGCCAGTACAGGGGCGAGAGCCGGGGAGCTGTTTTTT. This sequence encodes CASTGARAGELFF.

J is TRBJ1-4 and V is TRBV11-2; unclear D gene. CDR1 is SGHAT and CDR2 is FQNNGV in the germline V gene. The CDR3 is made up of 11 amino acids. V was clipped by 7 bases and J by 11 bases, with 11 bases between them. Here the CDR3 reads CASTGLGKLFF. The CDR3 DNA is TGTGCCAGCACCGGACTGGGGAAACTGTTTTTT.

The chain joins TRBV29-1 to TRBJ2-7, with a tentative D call TRBD1 (5 bases). From germline, CDR1 is SQVTM and CDR2 ANQGSEA. Trimming pared 7 bases from V and 7 bases from J, leaving 17 bases between. The CDR3 has 12 amino acids. The CDR3 is CSGGKGSREQYF. CDR3 in DNA: TGCAGCGGTGGGAAGGGGTCGAGAGAGCAGTACTTC.

V is TRBV28 and J is TRBJ2-3; 10 bases match TRBD1. The CDR3 loop spans 15 amino acids. Looked up from germline, CDR1 is MDHEN and CDR2 is SYDVKM. Losses at the gene ends were 7 bases for V and 9 bases for J; bases not matched to a gene: 13. The CDR3 DNA is TGTGCCAGCACTACACCGGGACAGGGGATCCCCACGCAGTATTTT. This gives the protein CASTTPGQGIPTQYF.

This chain links TRBV27 with TRBJ2-7, with D perhaps TRBD1 (6 bases). There are 14 residues in the CDR3. The V gene lost 3 bases and the J gene lost 0 bases, with 9 bases spanning the gap. Germline-derived CDR1 and CDR2 are MNHEY and SMNVEV (reference sequence). The CDR3 bases are TGTGCCAGCAGTTTGACAGGAAGCTCCTACGAGCAGTACTTC. This codes for CASSLTGSSYEQYF.

This clone has a single count. This chain links TRBV10-3 with TRBJ2-7; 9 bases agree with TRBD2. This CDR3 has 15 amino acids. The V gene end was trimmed by 2 bases and the J gene end by 5 bases; junction bases not matched to a gene: 7. Germline values: CDR1 ENHRY, CDR2 SYGVKD. This chain's CDR3 is CAISEKRGVPDEQYF. The CDR3 DNA follows: TGTGCCATCAGTGAGAAGCGGGGGGTCCCGGACGAGCAGTACTTC.

This sequence joins TRBV4-1 and TRBJ2-7; 7 nucleotides match TRBD1. The germline V gene has CDR1 MGHRA and CDR2 YSYEKL. V was pared by 2 bases and J by 3 bases, with 7 bases of the junction left unmatched. CDR3 size: 15 residues. The CDR3 sequence is CASSQPTTGNYEQYF. The CDR3, as DNA: TGCGCCAGCAGCCAACCGACGACAGGGAACTACGAGCAGTACTTC.

This chain connects TRBV2 to TRBJ2-5; TRBD2 might be the D (7 bases). Germline V gene data show CDR1 as SNHLY and CDR2 as FYNNEI. This CDR3 comprises 13 residues. V was clipped by 6 bases and J by 2 bases, with 10 bases between them. DNA of the CDR3: TGTGCCAGCAGCGGGGGGCGACAAGAGACCCAGTACTTC. It is translated as CASSGGRQETQYF.

The V call is TRBV19, the J call TRBJ1-5; 7 nucleotides line up with TRBD1. With 5 bases clipped from V and 3 bases from J, the junction kept 7 bases outside the gene matches. Germline V gene lookup returns CDR1 LNHDA and CDR2 SQIVND (reference sequence). There are 15 residues in the CDR3. CDR3 sequence (DNA): TGTGCCAGTAGTGTTAACAGGGGATCCAATCAGCCCCAGCATTTT. It yields the protein CASSVNRGSNQPQHF.

The chain combines TRBV14 with TRBJ2-1; 11 nucleotides line up with TRBD1. This CDR3 has 16 residues. Unmatched junction bases numbered 5, after V lost 0 bases and J lost 7 bases. Germline CDR1 and CDR2: SGHDN and FVKESK. In DNA, the CDR3 is TGTGCCAGCAGCCAAGAATTTTGGGACAGGGGGAATGAGCAGTTCTTC. It specifies CASSQEFWDRGNEQFF.

V gene TRBV11-1 combines with J gene TRBJ2-5; TRBD2 matches at 12 bases. V lost 6 bases to trimming and J lost 1 base; unmatched junction nucleotides: 6. The V gene's germline CDR1 is SGHAT and CDR2 FQDESV (reference sequence). This CDR3 is built from 16 residues. The CDR3 spells CASSFRTSGVQETQYF. The CDR3 DNA sequence: TGTGCCAGCAGTTTCAGGACTAGCGGGGTCCAAGAGACCCAGTACTTC.

The chain is built from TRBV9 and TRBJ2-1, with D possibly matching TRBD1 (5 bases). Germline lookup yields CDR1 SGDLS and CDR2 YYNGEE. Trimming removed 5 bases at V and 2 bases at J, with 5 bases between. CDR3 size: 12 residues. This CDR3 is CASRGPYNEQFF. The CDR3 DNA reads as TGTGCCAGCAGGGGGCCCTACAATGAGCAGTTCTTC. The full variable domain, rest sourced from reference TRBV9 and TRBJ2-1, is DSGVTQTPKHLITATGQRVTLRCSPRSGDLSVYWYQQSLDQGLQFLIQYYNGEERAKGNILERFSAQQFPDLHSELNLSSLELGDSALYFCASRGPYNEQFFGPGTRLTVL.

There are a few counts of this clone. This chain joins TRBV19 and TRBJ1-3; TRBD1 is a possible D gene (5 bases). The V end lost 5 bases, the J end lost 2 bases, and 13 bases lay between the germline ends. CDR3 size: 15 residues. Germline CDR1 LNHDA, CDR2 SQIVND (reference sequence). CDR3 in amino acids: CASSLGGVAGNTIYF. The DNA for the CDR3 is TGTGCCAGTAGTTTGGGGGGAGTTGCTGGAAACACCATATATTTT.

The chain carries TRBV9 and TRBJ2-3, with 14 bases matching TRBD2. The J segment lost 2 bases and the V segment lost 3 bases, leaving 2 bases of the junction unmatched. The CDR3 totals 16 residues. CDR1 is SGDLS and CDR2 is YYNGEE in the germline V gene. The CDR3 sequence is CASSGLAGGTTDTQYF. The CDR3 nucleotides read TGTGCCAGCAGCGGACTAGCGGGGGGGACCACAGATACGCAGTATTTT.

This rearrangement joins TRBV6-2 or TRBV6-3 to TRBJ1-2; 7 nucleotides agree with TRBD1. The V and J ends lost 0 bases and 7 bases, in that order; junction bases with no gene match: 17. Germline assignment: CDR1 MNHEY and CDR2 SVGEGT. The CDR3 extends over 18 amino acids. The CDR3 here is CASSYSFLGQQQRGGYTF. For the CDR3, the DNA is TGTGCCAGCAGTTACTCGTTTCTGGGACAGCAGCAGAGGGGTGGCTACACCTTC.

The rearrangement links TRBV11-3 to TRBJ2-1; TRBD2 matches 11 bases. J lost 1 base, V lost 2 bases, and 7 bases had no gene match. Per germline, CDR1 SGHNT and CDR2 YENEEA. The CDR3 contains 18 residues. CDR3 amino acids: CASSLRSIAGGSYNEQFF. CDR3 coding DNA: TGTGCCAGCAGCTTAAGATCCATAGCGGGGGGGTCCTACAATGAGCAGTTCTTC.

This clone was counted a single time. This chain connects TRBV7-8 to TRBJ2-5, with D tentatively TRBD2 (5 bases). Germline assignment: CDR1 SGHVS and CDR2 FQNEAQ. This CDR3 is 13 amino acids long. V was shortened by 6 bases and J by 8 bases, with 16 bases between the two germline ends. The chain's CDR3 is CASSRERSGTQYF. The CDR3, as DNA: TGTGCCAGCAGTAGGGAAAGATCGGGAACCCAGTACTTC.

The V call is TRBV5-1, the J call TRBJ2-3; 14 bases agree with TRBD2. CDR3 length: 16 residues. Trimming at V came to 2 bases and at J to 8 bases, leaving 7 bases not matched to a gene. CDR1 is SGHRS, CDR2 YFSETQ, per germline. The CDR3 sequence: CASSLGLAGGEGTQYF. The CDR3 DNA follows: TGCGCCAGCAGCTTAGGACTAGCGGGGGGCGAAGGTACGCAGTATTTT.

The rearrangement links TRBV18 to TRBJ1-2; possible D gene TRBD1, 5 bases. V lost 4 bases and J 1 base, leaving 7 bases between the germline ends. CDR1 is KGHSH, CDR2 LQKENI, per germline. CDR3 length: 13 amino acids. The DNA for the CDR3 is TGTGCCAGCTCACAACAGGATAACTATGGCTACACCTTC. Its translation: CASSQQDNYGYTF.

The chain is built from TRBV3-1 (or the pseudogene TRBV3-2) and TRBJ2-3; D not certain. Trimming removed 11 bases at V and 4 bases at J, with 10 bases between. The length of the CDR3 is 11 residues. Germline V gene lookup returns CDR1 LGHDT and CDR2 YNNKEL (reference sequence). As DNA, the CDR3 is TGTGCCGCCGCGTCCTCAGATACGCAGTATTTT. Its translation is CAAASSDTQYF.

The rearrangement joins TRBV5-1 to TRBJ2-5; maybe TRBD2 (7 bases). The CDR3 extends over 15 amino acids. CDR1 and CDR2 from the germline V gene are SGHRS and YFSETQ. Trimming took off 0 bases at V and 2 bases at J, with 11 bases between the two ends. The CDR3 protein is CASSLVGGQQETQYF. The CDR3 DNA is TGCGCCAGCAGCTTGGTGGGGGGGCAGCAAGAGACCCAGTACTTC.

The rearrangement joins TRBV11-3 to TRBJ2-2; 9 bases are shared with TRBD2. Germline V gives CDR1 SGHNT, CDR2 YENEEA. Trimming cost V 5 bases and J 0 bases; bases outside gene matches: 13. This CDR3 has 19 residues. Here the CDR3 DNA reads TGTGCCAGCAGCGGGGGTGGGCTAGCGGGATTCACGAACACCGGGGAGCTGTTTTTT. It specifies CASSGGGLAGFTNTGELFF.

There are a few counts of this clone. This chain connects TRBV7-9 to TRBJ1-1, with 8 nucleotides matching TRBD1. V lost 5 bases to trimming and J lost 1 base; unmatched junction nucleotides: 3. CDR3 size: 14 residues. Germline V gene lookup returns CDR1 SEHNR and CDR2 FQNEAQ (reference sequence). For the CDR3, the DNA is TGTGCCAGCAGCCCGGACAGGGCGAACACTGAAGCTTTCTTT. Translating it yields CASSPDRANTEAFF.

This clone appeared once. This rearrangement joins TRBV6-4 to TRBJ2-3; 9 bases match TRBD2. This CDR3 contains 15 residues. Losses at the gene ends were 3 bases for V and 2 bases for J; bases not matched to a gene: 3. CDR1 is MRHNA and CDR2 is SNTAGT in the germline V gene. The CDR3 here is CASSETSGPTDTQYF. The CDR3 region has the DNA TGTGCCAGCAGTGAAACTAGCGGGCCCACAGATACGCAGTATTTT.